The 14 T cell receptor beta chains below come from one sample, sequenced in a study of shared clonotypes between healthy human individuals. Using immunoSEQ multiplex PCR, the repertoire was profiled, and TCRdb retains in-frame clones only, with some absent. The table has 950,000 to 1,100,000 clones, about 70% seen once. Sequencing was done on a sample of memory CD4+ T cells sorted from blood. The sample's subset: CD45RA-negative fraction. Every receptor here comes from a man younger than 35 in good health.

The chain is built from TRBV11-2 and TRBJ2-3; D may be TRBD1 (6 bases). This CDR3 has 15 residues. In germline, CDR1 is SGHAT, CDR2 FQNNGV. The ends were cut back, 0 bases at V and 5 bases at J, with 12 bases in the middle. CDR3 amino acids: CASSLDRGVRDTQYF. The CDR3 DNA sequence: TGTGCCAGCAGCTTAGACAGGGGAGTGCGAGATACGCAGTATTTT.

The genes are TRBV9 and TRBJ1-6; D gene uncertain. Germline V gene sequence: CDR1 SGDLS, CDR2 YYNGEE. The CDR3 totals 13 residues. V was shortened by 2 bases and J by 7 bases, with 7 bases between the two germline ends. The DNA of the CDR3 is TGTGCCAGCAGCGTGCTCGAGAATTCACCCCTCCACTTT. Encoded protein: CASSVLENSPLHF.

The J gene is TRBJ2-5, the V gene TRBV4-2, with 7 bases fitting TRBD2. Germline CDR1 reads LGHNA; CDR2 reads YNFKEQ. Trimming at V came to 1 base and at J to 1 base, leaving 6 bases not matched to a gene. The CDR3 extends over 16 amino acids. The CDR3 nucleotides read TGTGCCAGCAGCCAAGCGATGGGGGGGGTCCAAGAGACCCAGTACTTC. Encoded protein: CASSQAMGGVQETQYF.

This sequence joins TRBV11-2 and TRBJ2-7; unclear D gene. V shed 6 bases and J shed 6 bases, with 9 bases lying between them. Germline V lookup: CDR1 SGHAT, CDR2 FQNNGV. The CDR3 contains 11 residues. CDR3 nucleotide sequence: TGTGCCAGCAGTTCGTACTCCGAGCAGTACTTC. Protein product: CASSSYSEQYF.

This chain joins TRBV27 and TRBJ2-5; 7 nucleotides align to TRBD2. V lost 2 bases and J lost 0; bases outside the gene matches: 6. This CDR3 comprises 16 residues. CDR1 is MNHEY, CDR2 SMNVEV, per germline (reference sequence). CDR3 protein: CASSLRASGNQETQYF. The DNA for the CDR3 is TGTGCCAGCAGTTTAAGGGCTAGCGGAAACCAAGAGACCCAGTACTTC.

Written as DNA, the CDR3 is TGTGCCAGTAGTATTAAGGAGCGAGAGACCCAGTACTTC. This sequence encodes CASSIKERETQYF. The genes are TRBV19 and TRBJ2-5; D unresolved. There are 13 residues in the CDR3. The V gene lost 3 bases and the J gene lost 4 bases, with 9 bases spanning the gap. The V gene's germline CDR1 is LNHDA and CDR2 SQIVND (reference sequence). Filled out from reference TRBV19 and TRBJ2-5, the complete variable domain reads DGGITQSPKYLFRKEGQNVTLSCEQNLNHDAMYWYRQDPGQGLRLIYYSQIVNDFQKGDIAEGYSVSREKKESFPLTVTSAQKNPTAFYLCASSIKERETQYFGPGTRLLVL.

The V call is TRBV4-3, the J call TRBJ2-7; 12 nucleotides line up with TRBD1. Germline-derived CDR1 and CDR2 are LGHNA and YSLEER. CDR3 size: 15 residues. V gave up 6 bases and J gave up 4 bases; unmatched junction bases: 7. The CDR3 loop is CASSWGQGAEYEQYF. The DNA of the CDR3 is TGCGCCAGCAGTTGGGGACAGGGGGCGGAATACGAGCAGTACTTC.

CDR3 bases: TGTGCCAGCAGCGTGCTACTAGCGGGTAACACCGGGGAGCTGTTTTTT. It yields the protein CASSVLLAGNTGELFF. The chain uses TRBV11-2 and TRBJ2-2, with 9 bases lining up with TRBD2. After removal of 5 bases from V and 2 bases from J, the junction contained 6 bases not matched to a gene. Germline V CDR1 and CDR2: SGHAT, FQNNGV. The length of the CDR3 is 16 residues.

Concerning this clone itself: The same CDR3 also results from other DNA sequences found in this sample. The CDR3 nucleotides read TGCGCCAGCAGCTTGGTTCCAGGCTCCTACGAGCAGTACTTC. Translating it yields CASSLVPGSYEQYF. The chain recombines TRBV5-1 with TRBJ2-7; D uncertain. The V gene's germline CDR1 is SGHRS and CDR2 YFSETQ. The ends were cut back, 0 bases at V and 0 bases at J, with 7 bases in the middle. The CDR3 length is 14 residues.

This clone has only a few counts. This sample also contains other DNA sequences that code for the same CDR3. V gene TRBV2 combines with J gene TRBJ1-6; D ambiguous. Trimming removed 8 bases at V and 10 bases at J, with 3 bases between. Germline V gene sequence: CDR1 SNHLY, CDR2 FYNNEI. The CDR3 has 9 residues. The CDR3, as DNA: TGTGCCAGCGGGTCACCCCTCCACTTT. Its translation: CASGSPLHF.

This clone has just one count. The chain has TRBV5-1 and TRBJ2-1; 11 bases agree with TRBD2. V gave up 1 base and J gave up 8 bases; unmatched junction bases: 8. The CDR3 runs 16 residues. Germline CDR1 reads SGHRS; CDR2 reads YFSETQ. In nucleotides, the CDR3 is TGCGCCAGCAGCTTGCTAACTAGCGGGGGCAGCGATGAGCAGTTCTTC. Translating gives CASSLLTSGGSDEQFF.

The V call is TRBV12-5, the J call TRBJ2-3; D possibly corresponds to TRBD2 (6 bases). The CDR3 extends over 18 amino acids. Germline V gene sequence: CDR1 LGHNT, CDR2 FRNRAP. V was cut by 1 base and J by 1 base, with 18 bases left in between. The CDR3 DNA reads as TGTGCTAGTGGTTTGGGCCGGGACTTCTTGGGGGGCACAGATACGCAGTATTTT. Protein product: CASGLGRDFLGGTDTQYF.

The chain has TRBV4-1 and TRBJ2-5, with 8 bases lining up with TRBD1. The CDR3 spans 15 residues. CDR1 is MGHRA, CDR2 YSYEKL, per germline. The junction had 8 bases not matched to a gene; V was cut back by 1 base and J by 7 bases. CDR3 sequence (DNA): TGCGCCAGCAGCCAAGGCGGCAGGGGGCCGGGGACCCAGTACTTC. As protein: CASSQGGRGPGTQYF.

The CDR3 sequence is CASSLVGTGRNTEAFF. CDR3 DNA sequence: TGCGCCAGCAGCTTGGTGGGGACAGGGAGAAACACTGAAGCTTTCTTT. The chain employs TRBV5-1 and TRBJ1-1; TRBD1 aligns across 9 bases. This CDR3 comprises 16 residues. Germline V gene sequence: CDR1 SGHRS, CDR2 YFSETQ. V was clipped by 0 bases and J by 2 bases; unmatched bases: 5.